The 7 T cell receptor beta chains in this list originate from one sample, sequenced in a study of blood T cells in healthy people across ages. Alongside a J-beta primer mix, a sample-barcoded 5' primer served in a second PCR lasting roughly 7 to 11 cycles. TCRdb fed the 5' RACE reads into MiXCR, producing one record per CDR3 protein. The sample lists 850,000 to 1,000,000 distinct CDR3 sequences; about 51% were seen once. Sequencing was carried out using blood. All receptors derive from an older woman in good health.

This clonotype was counted between two and nine times. The V call is TRBV6-5, the J call TRBJ2-5, with a possible D match to TRBD2 (7 bases). The CDR3 contains 14 residues. V lost 10 bases to trimming and J lost 7 bases, with 22 bases between them. The germline gives CDR1 MNHEY, CDR2 SVGAGI. The CDR3 region is CATNRGAEWGTQYF. The CDR3, as DNA: TGTGCCACCAACCGGGGGGCGGAATGGGGGACCCAGTACTTC.

This chain joins TRBV5-1 and TRBJ2-6; D is unclear. Trimming removed 0 bases from V and 5 bases from J, with 12 bases in between. This CDR3 region has 16 residues. Germline assignment: CDR1 SGHRS and CDR2 YFSETQ. CDR3 protein: CASSLDNRARANVLTF. CDR3 sequence (DNA): TGCGCCAGCAGCTTGGACAATAGGGCCCGGGCCAACGTCCTGACTTTC.

The table lists this clonotype with a few counts. The chain combines TRBV6-1 with TRBJ2-4, with TRBD2 matching over 8 bases. V lost 3 bases to trimming and J lost 6 bases; unmatched junction nucleotides: 7. The CDR3 is made up of 15 amino acids. Germline V gene data show CDR1 as MNHNS and CDR2 as SASEGT. Written as DNA, the CDR3 is TGTGCCAGCAGTGACCCAGCGGGAGACATAAACATTCAGTACTTC. As protein: CASSDPAGDINIQYF.

The table lists this clonotype with many counts. The V and J genes are TRBV11-2 and TRBJ1-2, with TRBD1 identical over 9 bases. V shed 6 bases, J shed 7 bases, and the junction held 6 bases outside the gene matches. This CDR3 is 13 amino acids long. Germline V gives CDR1 SGHAT, CDR2 FQNNGV. The CDR3 loop reads CASSIQGALGYTF. The CDR3 nucleotides are TGTGCCAGCAGTATACAGGGGGCGCTTGGCTACACCTTC.

This clonotype was detected only a few times. The chain recombines TRBV29-1 with TRBJ2-3; TRBD2 might be the D (5 bases). Germline lookup yields CDR1 SQVTM and CDR2 ANQGSEA. V was trimmed by 7 bases and J by 1 base, leaving 15 bases between them. This CDR3 is 14 amino acids long. CDR3 DNA: TGCAGCGAGGTTGGCGGGTCTGGCACAGATACGCAGTATTTT. Encoded protein: CSEVGGSGTDTQYF.

This rearrangement joins TRBV27 to TRBJ2-5, with D unclear. The CDR3 is 13 amino acids. Between the trimmed V and J ends, which lost 5 bases and 5 bases, there was a span of 12 bases. Germline lookup yields CDR1 MNHEY and CDR2 SMNVEV (reference sequence). CDR3 sequence: CASSVGFWETQYF. The CDR3 bases are TGTGCCAGCAGTGTGGGCTTTTGGGAGACCCAGTACTTC.

This clonotype turned up a few times. The J gene is TRBJ2-6, the V gene TRBV15; weak D call: TRBD2 (5 bases). In germline, CDR1 is LNHNV, CDR2 YYDKDF (reference sequence). V was clipped by 0 bases and J by 5 bases, with 14 bases between them. The CDR3 consists of 17 residues. CDR3 residues: CATSRDYGGGRANVLTF. The CDR3 coding sequence is TGTGCCACCAGCAGAGATTACGGAGGCGGTCGGGCCAACGTCCTGACTTTC. Full variable domain (outside the CDR3, taken from reference TRBV15 and TRBJ2-6): DAMVIQNPRYQVTQFGKPVTLSCSQTLNHNVMYWYQQKSSQAPKLLFHYYDKDFNNEADTPDNFQSRRPNTSFCFLDIRSPGLGDTAMYLCATSRDYGGGRANVLTFGAGSRLTVL.